Listed here are 9 T cell receptor beta chains from one sample, sequenced in a study of blood T cells in healthy people across ages (dated by TCRdb to about 2015). Receptor libraries were prepared by 5' RACE. TCRdb shows the sequencer as Illumina HiSeq 2500. A second PCR of roughly 7 to 12 cycles was run with a J-beta primer mix and a sample-barcoded 5' primer. TCRdb took the public reads, trimmed them with fastp at Q25, ran MiXCR for clone calling and kept in-frame beta chains. Duplicate CDR3 protein sequences are folded into a single record with the most common DNA and genes. This sample comprises over 950,000 distinct CDR3 sequences, about 51% of them detected only once. In total, the top ten clones hold over 20% of the sample. What was sequenced was blood. Receptors were obtained from a woman aged 55-69 years in good health.

The table lists this clonotype with a few counts. CDR3 amino acids: CSVSGGGRSGAYNEQFF. The CDR3 DNA is TGCAGCGTTTCAGGGGGCGGTCGTAGCGGGGCTTACAATGAGCAGTTCTTC. J is TRBJ2-1 and V is TRBV29-1, with D perhaps assigned TRBD1 or TRBD2 (8 bases each). Germline V gene data show CDR1 as SQVTM and CDR2 as ANQGSEA. The CDR3 has 17 amino acids. Trimming stripped 5 bases from V and 4 bases from J, with 24 bases between.

This chain links TRBV10-2 with TRBJ2-5; 12 nucleotides align to TRBD1. Near its end, the DNA agrees better with TRBJ2-7, so the J call may be wrong. Germline V CDR1 and CDR2: WSHSY, SAAADI. The CDR3 has 18 amino acids. The CDR3 loop reads CASSYTGTGGSEFHEQYF. For the CDR3, the DNA is TGCGCCAGCAGTTATACCGGGACAGGGGGCTCGGAGTTTCACGAGCAGTACTTC.

CDR3 DNA: TGTGCCAGCACCTTAGCGGGAGGAACCGGGGAGCTGTTTTTT. Its protein is CASTLAGGTGELFF. The chain has TRBV2 and TRBJ2-2, with TRBD2 matching over 10 bases. This CDR3 has 14 residues. CDR1 and CDR2 (germline): SNHLY, FYNNEI. With 7 bases clipped from V and 5 bases from J, the junction kept 4 bases outside the gene matches.

The rearrangement joins TRBV7-2 to TRBJ2-5; D possibly corresponds to TRBD1 (6 bases). This CDR3 has 15 amino acids. Deletions cut 7 bases from V and 2 bases from J, with 17 bases between. Germline V CDR1 and CDR2: SGHTA, FQGNSA. The CDR3 sequence is CASTQSGQRQETQYF. For the CDR3, the DNA is TGTGCCAGCACCCAAAGTGGACAGCGACAAGAGACCCAGTACTTC.

The V call is TRBV4-2, the J call TRBJ2-5; 7 bases match TRBD2. Germline CDR1 reads LGHNA; CDR2 reads YNFKEQ. The CDR3 is 15 residues long. Trimming removed 0 bases from V and 6 bases from J; junction bases left unmatched: 7. CDR3: CASSQDPSGDKTQYF. The DNA of the CDR3 is TGTGCCAGCAGCCAAGACCCTAGCGGCGATAAGACCCAGTACTTC.

This clonotype was counted between two and nine times. The CDR3, as DNA: TGTGCCAGCAGTTACTCTAAGACAGGGAGCACAGATACGCAGTATTTT. As protein: CASSYSKTGSTDTQYF. This rearrangement joins TRBV6-6 to TRBJ2-3, with 7 bases that match TRBD1. This CDR3 has 16 amino acids. Trimming at V came to 0 bases and at J to 0 bases, leaving 3 bases not matched to a gene. Germline loops: CDR1 MNHNY, CDR2 SVGAGI (reference sequence).

The chain is built from TRBV2 and TRBJ2-7; D is undetermined. The CDR3 sequence is 13 residues long. V was clipped by 4 bases and J by 0 bases, with 7 bases between them. The germline V gene has CDR1 SNHLY and CDR2 FYNNEI. CDR3 loop: CASSAYISYEQYF. DNA for the CDR3: TGTGCCAGCAGTGCCTACATCTCCTACGAGCAGTACTTC.

The sample holds a few counts of this clonotype. This chain uses TRBV20-1 with TRBJ2-5; 8 nucleotides align to TRBD2. CDR1 is DFQATT and CDR2 is SNEGSKA in the germline V gene (reference sequence). The trim removed 3 bases at V and 1 base at J, leaving 10 bases unmatched. This CDR3 spans 16 amino acids. The CDR3 reads CSASVGTGGGQETQYF. The CDR3 bases are TGCAGTGCTAGTGTCGGCACGGGAGGGGGCCAAGAGACCCAGTACTTC.

The V call is TRBV7-8, the J call TRBJ2-2, with a possible D match to TRBD1 (6 bases). CDR1 is SGHVS and CDR2 is FQNEAQ in the germline V gene. V gave up 1 base and J gave up 2 bases, with 11 bases separating them. This CDR3 is built from 16 residues. The CDR3 here is CASSLVRGGNTGELFF. CDR3 bases: TGTGCCAGCAGCTTAGTCAGGGGCGGAAACACCGGGGAGCTGTTTTTT.